Presented here are 15 T cell receptor beta chains from one specimen sequenced in a study of T cells in Graves' hyperthyroidism and ophthalmopathy (dated by TCRdb to 2018 to 2020). Libraries were built with multiplex PCR. Sequenced using an Illumina HiSeq 2000. The TCR beta CDR3 regions were amplified from the RNA transcripts. The first round of RT-PCR for the TCR CDR3 was performed with the HTBI primer set and the Qiagen OneStep RT-PCR kit. TCRdb reprocessed the public reads (quality trimming at Q25 with fastp, clone calling with MiXCR) and kept in-frame beta chains. Duplicate CDR3 protein sequences are folded into a single record with the most common DNA and genes. This sample is represented by 600,000 to 650,000 distinct CDR3 sequences; about a sixth of them were singletons. Over 3.5% of the sample rests with the top ten. Sequenced input: blood. These receptors originate from a woman aged 25-40 years with Graves' hyperthyroidism.

About this clonotype: A much larger clone differs from this one at a single base, so this may be a read error. The chain joins TRBV30 to TRBJ1-2; weak D call: TRBD1 (6 bases). Germline V CDR1 and CDR2: GTSNPN, SVGIG (reference sequence). V lost 6 bases and J lost 7, with 21 bases in between. The CDR3 is made up of 14 amino acids. Here the CDR3 reads CACRPTGSQAGYTF. The CDR3 nucleotides are TGTGCCTGCCGACCTACAGGGTCCCAGGCTGGCTACACCTTC.

Ten or more counts support this clonotype. The rearrangement links TRBV12-3 or TRBV12-4 to TRBJ2-3; 10 bases match TRBD2. The CDR3 spans 16 residues. V dropped 4 bases and J dropped 0; count of bases not matched to a gene: 4. CDR3 DNA: TGTGCCAGCAGTTGGCTAGCGGGGGCTAGCACAGATACGCAGTATTTT. This translates into CASSWLAGASTDTQYF.

The table lists this clonotype with many counts. The chain couples TRBV12-3 or TRBV12-4 to TRBJ2-3; tentative D call: TRBD2 (5 bases). V dropped 10 bases and J dropped 1 base, with 12 bases sitting between them. There are 13 residues in the CDR3. The CDR3 nucleotides read TGTGCCACGAGCTACGGGGGCACAGATACGCAGTATTTT. Its protein product is CATSYGGTDTQYF.

This clonotype was recorded many times. The CDR3 bases are TGTGCCAGCAGTGAAGGGGTCTGGGACGATGAGCAGTTCTTC. This encodes CASSEGVWDDEQFF. The chain uses TRBV2 and TRBJ2-1, with D perhaps being TRBD1 or TRBD2 (5 bases each). The germline CDR1 and CDR2 sequences are SNHLY and FYNNEI. V was trimmed by 1 base and J by 8 bases, leaving 12 bases between them. The CDR3 length is 14 residues.

This clonotype appeared many times. This rearrangement joins TRBV2 to TRBJ2-1; D not resolved. There are 15 residues in the CDR3. Germline loops: CDR1 SNHLY, CDR2 FYNNEI. Trimming removed 3 bases from V and 2 bases from J, with 11 bases in between. The CDR3 nucleotides read TGTGCCAGCAGTGATCGACGGGCAGCCTACAATGAGCAGTTCTTC. This sequence encodes CASSDRRAAYNEQFF.

DNA for the CDR3: TGTGCCAGCAGTCCCACGACCGGTTCCCTCTATGGCTACACCTTC. Encoded protein: CASSPTTGSLYGYTF. The rearrangement links TRBV27 to TRBJ1-2; no clear D gene. The CDR3 sequence is 15 residues long. V was clipped by 5 bases and J by 4 bases, with 17 bases between them. The germline V gene has CDR1 MNHEY and CDR2 SMNVEV (reference sequence).

This clonotype has only a few counts. The chain couples TRBV4-2 to TRBJ2-3; perhaps TRBD1 as D (5 bases). Trimming stripped 1 base from V and 6 bases from J, with 11 bases between. The CDR3 extends over 14 amino acids. Germline CDR1 LGHNA, CDR2 YNFKEQ. The chain's CDR3 is CASSQVGARDTQYF. The DNA of the CDR3 is TGTGCCAGCAGCCAAGTAGGGGCCCGCGATACGCAGTATTTT.

This sequence joins TRBV7-2 and TRBJ1-3; the D is unclear. V lost 1 base to trimming and J lost 0 bases, with 10 bases between them. This CDR3 spans 16 amino acids. Per the germline V gene, CDR1 is SGHTA and CDR2 is FQGNSA. CDR3 residues: CASSLELGSSGNTIYF. CDR3 nucleotide sequence: TGTGCCAGCAGCTTAGAATTGGGTAGCTCTGGAAACACCATATATTTT.

In this sample, this clonotype turned up a few times. The genes are TRBV7-9 and TRBJ1-1; TRBD1 matches at 7 bases. CDR3 size: 13 residues. CDR1 is SEHNR, CDR2 FQNEAQ, per germline (reference sequence). Trimming removed 11 bases from V and 7 bases from J; junction bases left unmatched: 13. The CDR3 region has the DNA TGTGCCGTCACGGGACAGATCCGAGATGAAGCTTTCTTT. This encodes CAVTGQIRDEAFF.

This clonotype has more than one count but fewer than ten. The chain recombines TRBV7-8 with TRBJ1-5; D unresolved. The CDR3 spans 17 residues. V shed 0 bases and J shed 3 bases, with 15 bases lying between them. CDR1 and CDR2 from the germline V gene are SGHVS and FQNEAQ. CDR3 bases: TGTGCCAGCAGCTTAGCGCGAATCAACTTTGACAATCAGCCCCAGCATTTT. It encodes CASSLARINFDNQPQHF.

The chain links TRBV13 to TRBJ2-7, with 9 bases aligning to TRBD1. The CDR3 is 14 amino acids. Germline values: CDR1 PRHDT, CDR2 FYEKMQ (reference sequence). V shed 5 bases and J 4 bases; nucleotides not matched to a gene: 6. Here the CDR3 DNA reads TGTGCCAGCAGCCAAGGGACAGGGAGATACGAGCAGTACTTC. Encoded protein: CASSQGTGRYEQYF.

This clonotype was seen ten or more times. The rearrangement uses TRBV5-1 and TRBJ2-3, with D perhaps matching TRBD1 (5 bases). The germline CDR1 and CDR2 sequences are SGHRS and YFSETQ. The CDR3 contains 14 residues. The V gene lost 0 bases and the J gene lost 6 bases, with 11 bases spanning the gap. In nucleotides, the CDR3 is TGCGCCAGCAGCTTGGGGGGCCATCCCGATACGCAGTATTTT. It codes for CASSLGGHPDTQYF.

The gene calls are TRBV3-1 and TRBJ1-1, with TRBD1 as a possible D gene (5 bases). CDR1 is LGHDT, CDR2 YNNKEL, per germline (reference sequence). Trimming left V 2 bases short and J 3 bases short, with 22 bases between. CDR3 size: 18 residues. The CDR3 here is CASSQMFSTGGRYTEAFF. The CDR3 nucleotides are TGTGCCAGCAGCCAAATGTTCTCGACGGGGGGAAGATACACTGAAGCTTTCTTT.

This clonotype has more than one count but fewer than ten. V is TRBV20-1 and J is TRBJ1-1, with 7 bases fitting TRBD1. Germline CDR1 DFQATT, CDR2 SNEGSKA (reference sequence). There are 8 residues in the CDR3. DNA of the CDR3: TGCGGGACAGACGGAGCTTTCTTT. This codes for CGTDGAFF.

This chain connects TRBV5-1 to TRBJ2-5; D tentatively reads TRBD1 or TRBD2 (5 bases each). Trimming removed 5 bases at V and 3 bases at J, with 14 bases between. The CDR3 is 14 amino acids. Germline V gene lookup returns CDR1 SGHRS and CDR2 YFSETQ. In DNA form, the CDR3 reads TGCGCCAGCAGGTCGGGACGGAGGAAAGAGACCCAGTACTTC. Translating gives CASRSGRRKETQYF.